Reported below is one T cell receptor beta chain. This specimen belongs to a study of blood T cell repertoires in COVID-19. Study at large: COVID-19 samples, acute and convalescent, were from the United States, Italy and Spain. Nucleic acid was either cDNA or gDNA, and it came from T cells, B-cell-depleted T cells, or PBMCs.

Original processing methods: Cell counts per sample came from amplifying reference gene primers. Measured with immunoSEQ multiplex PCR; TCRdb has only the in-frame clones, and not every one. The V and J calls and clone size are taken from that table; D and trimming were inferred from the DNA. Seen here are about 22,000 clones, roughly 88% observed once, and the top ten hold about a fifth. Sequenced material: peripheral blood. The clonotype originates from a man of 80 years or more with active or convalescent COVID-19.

The CDR3 DNA sequence: TGTGCCAGCAGCGTAGGGCCGGGACAGGGTAACATTCAGTACTTC. Translation: CASSVGPGQGNIQYF. The J gene is TRBJ2-4, the V gene TRBV9, with 9 bases matching TRBD1. CDR1 is SGDLS, CDR2 YYNGEE, per germline. The length of the CDR3 is 15 residues. The trim removed 0 bases at V and 7 bases at J, leaving 5 bases unmatched.